The clone carrying this TCR beta chain was counted a few times. Its antigen remains unidentified. V lost 3 bases to trimming and J lost 1 base; unmatched junction nucleotides: 4. The CDR3 spans 15 residues. The germline CDR1 and CDR2 sequences are LNHNV and YYDKDF (reference sequence). The source of the sample is a study of blood T cells in healthy people across ages. Combining a sample-barcoded 5' primer with a J-beta primer mix, a second PCR ran for about 7 to 11 cycles. A template-switch adaptor containing 12 random nucleotides labeled each cDNA molecule. MiXCR, run by TCRdb on the 5' RACE reads, gives a single entry per CDR3 protein. In the table there are 1.5 million to 2 million distinct CDR3 sequences, 28% of which are singletons. Study-wide findings and caveats: Long-lived donors carried more naive CD4+ cells and greater diversity than aged donors. Investigators viewed diversity estimates from one million T cells as underestimates, the study reported. Across the age range, TCR beta diversity per million T cells fell in a roughly linear way.

The sequencing sample was made of blood. This chain connects TRBV15 to TRBJ1-1; 8 bases fit TRBD1. The TCR sequence derives from a woman in her twenties or thirties in good health. CDR3 in DNA: TGTGCCACCAGCAGGGGTGGACAGGGGAACACTGAAGCTTTCTTT. Translating gives CATSRGGQGNTEAFF.